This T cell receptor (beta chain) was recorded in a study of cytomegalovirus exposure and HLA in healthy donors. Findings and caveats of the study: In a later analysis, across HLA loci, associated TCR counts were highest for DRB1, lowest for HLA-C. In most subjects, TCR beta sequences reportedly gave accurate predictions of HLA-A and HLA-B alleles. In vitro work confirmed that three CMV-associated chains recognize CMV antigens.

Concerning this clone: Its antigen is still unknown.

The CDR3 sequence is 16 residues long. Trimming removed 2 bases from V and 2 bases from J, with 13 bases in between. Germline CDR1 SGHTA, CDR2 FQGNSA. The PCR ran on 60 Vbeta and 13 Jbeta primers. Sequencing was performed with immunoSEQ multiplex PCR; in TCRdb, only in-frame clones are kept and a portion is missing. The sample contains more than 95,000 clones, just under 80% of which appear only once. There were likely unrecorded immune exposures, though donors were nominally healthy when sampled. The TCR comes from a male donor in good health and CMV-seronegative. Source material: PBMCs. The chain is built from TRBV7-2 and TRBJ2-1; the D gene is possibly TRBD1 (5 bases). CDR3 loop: CASSLRQPSTYNEQFF. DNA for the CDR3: TGTGCCAGCAGCTTAAGACAGCCGTCAACCTACAATGAGCAGTTCTTC.